This T cell receptor (beta chain) was recovered during a study of T-cell reconstitution after alpha-beta-depleted transplantation in children. The authors prepared the TCRbeta library with unique molecular identifiers. TCRdb recomputed calls from the PCR reads with MiXCR, one row per CDR3 protein. The sample lists about 980,000 distinct CDR3 sequences, 25% to 30% occurring once. Study findings and constraints: In some patients, recipient T cells and intrathymic progenitors surviving conditioning explained high day-60 diversity. After one year, T-cell counts and TCRbeta diversity mostly came from new T cells. Expanded graft clones numbering several hundred reportedly gave rise to alpha-beta T cells about two months after transplant.

Trimming took off 4 bases at V and 7 bases at J, with 17 bases between the two ends. Per germline, CDR1 LNHNV and CDR2 YYDKDF (reference sequence). This CDR3 contains 14 residues. This clonotype was counted a few times. Antigen: not known. The chain uses TRBV15 and TRBJ2-7; D is unclear. This sample comprised PBMCs, mostly from graft donor cells, obtained 360 days after TCRalphabeta/CD19-depleted stem cell transplant. The clonotype originates from a boy less than two years old who had a stem cell transplant for SCID, so the T cells may come from the graft donor. The CDR3 DNA follows: TGTGCCACCAGCACTTCGCCTACTCAAGGGGAGCAGTACTTC. Its protein is CATSTSPTQGEQYF.